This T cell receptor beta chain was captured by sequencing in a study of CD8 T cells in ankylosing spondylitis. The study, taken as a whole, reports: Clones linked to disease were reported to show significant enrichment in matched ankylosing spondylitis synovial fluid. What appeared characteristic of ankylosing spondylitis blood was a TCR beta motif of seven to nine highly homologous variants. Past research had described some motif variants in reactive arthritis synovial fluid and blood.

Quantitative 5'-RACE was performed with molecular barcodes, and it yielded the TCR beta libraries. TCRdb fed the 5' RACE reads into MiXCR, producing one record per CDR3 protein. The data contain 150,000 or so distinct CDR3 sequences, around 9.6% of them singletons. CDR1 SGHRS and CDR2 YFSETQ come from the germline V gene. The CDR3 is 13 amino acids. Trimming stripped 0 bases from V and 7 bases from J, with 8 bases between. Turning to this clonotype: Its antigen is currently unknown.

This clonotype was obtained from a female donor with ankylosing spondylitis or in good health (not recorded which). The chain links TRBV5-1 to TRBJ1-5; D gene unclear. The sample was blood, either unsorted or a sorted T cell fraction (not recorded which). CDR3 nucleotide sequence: TGCGCCAGCAGCTTGGGGACTGGACAGCCCCAGCATTTT. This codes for CASSLGTGQPQHF.